This T cell receptor beta chain was sequenced in a study of human T cells and chemical hapten exposure. TCRdb passed the RACE reads through MiXCR, listing each CDR3 protein once. The table lists 380,000 or so distinct CDR3 sequences, approximately 4.4% of them singletons. Time point defined: patch test 1, 2 weeks after DPC sensitization. Treatment meaning: therapeutic diphenylcyclopropenone sensitization with weekly scalp DPC. Donors were 18 to 70-year-old alopecia patients suitable for DPC. This clonotype was recorded many times. This TCR was recovered from a woman aged 45-59 years with alopecia areata. Some clones in this sample may be carry-over from other donors' samples. Material: whole blood, obtained in connection with sensitization to the hapten diphenylcyclopropenone (DPC).

DNA for the CDR3: TGCGCCAGCAGCTTGCTTCAAGTAGGGGATACGCAGTATTTT. Translated, it gives CASSLLQVGDTQYF. The chain links TRBV5-1 to TRBJ2-3; no reliable D call. V gave up 1 base and J gave up 6 bases, with 12 bases separating them. Germline-derived CDR1 and CDR2 are SGHRS and YFSETQ. The CDR3 is 14 amino acids.